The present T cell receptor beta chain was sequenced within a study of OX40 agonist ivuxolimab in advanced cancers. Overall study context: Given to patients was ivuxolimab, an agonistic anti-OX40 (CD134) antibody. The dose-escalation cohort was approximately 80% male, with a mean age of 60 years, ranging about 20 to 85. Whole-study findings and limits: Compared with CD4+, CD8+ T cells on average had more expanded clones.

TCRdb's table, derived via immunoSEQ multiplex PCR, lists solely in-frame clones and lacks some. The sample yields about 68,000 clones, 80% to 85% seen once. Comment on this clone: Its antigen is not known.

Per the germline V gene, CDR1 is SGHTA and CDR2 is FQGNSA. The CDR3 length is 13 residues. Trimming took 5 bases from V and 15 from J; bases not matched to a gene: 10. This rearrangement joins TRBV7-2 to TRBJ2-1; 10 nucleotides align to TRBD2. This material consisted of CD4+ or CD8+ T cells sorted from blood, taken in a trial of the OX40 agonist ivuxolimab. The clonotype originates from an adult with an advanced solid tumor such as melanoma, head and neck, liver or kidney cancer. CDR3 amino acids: CASSRNSGGTVFF. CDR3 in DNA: TGTGCCAGCAGCCGGAATAGCGGGGGGACAGTGTTCTTC. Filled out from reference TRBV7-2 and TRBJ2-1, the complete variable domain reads GAGVSQSPSNKVTEKGKDVELRCDPISGHTALYWYRQSLGQGLEFLIYFQGNSAPDKSGLPSDRFSAERTGGSVSTLTIQRTQQEDSAVYLCASSRNSGGTVFFGPGTRLTVL.